Reported below is one T cell receptor (beta chain). Profiled with immunoSEQ multiplex PCR; TCRdb holds only in-frame clones, not every one. The sample contains approximately 280,000 clones, roughly 90% of which appear only once. CDR3 size: 13 residues. The V end was cut by 6 bases, the J end by 3 bases, with 11 bases between. Per the germline V gene, CDR1 is MNHEY and CDR2 is SVGAGI. These data are taken from a study of blood T cell repertoires in COVID-19. The overall study: PBMCs, B-cell-depleted T cells, or T cells provided the cDNA or gDNA that made up the material.

Membership in each cohort depended on participant-reported clinical history. The sequencing sample was made of PBMCs or T cells enriched from blood (not recorded which). This chain connects TRBV6-5 to TRBJ1-1; no definite D call. This clonotype originated in a woman aged 55 to 70 who had recovered from COVID-19. CDR3 sequence (DNA): TGTGCCAGCAGCCAACAACAGTACACTGAAGCTTTCTTT. It encodes CASSQQQYTEAFF.